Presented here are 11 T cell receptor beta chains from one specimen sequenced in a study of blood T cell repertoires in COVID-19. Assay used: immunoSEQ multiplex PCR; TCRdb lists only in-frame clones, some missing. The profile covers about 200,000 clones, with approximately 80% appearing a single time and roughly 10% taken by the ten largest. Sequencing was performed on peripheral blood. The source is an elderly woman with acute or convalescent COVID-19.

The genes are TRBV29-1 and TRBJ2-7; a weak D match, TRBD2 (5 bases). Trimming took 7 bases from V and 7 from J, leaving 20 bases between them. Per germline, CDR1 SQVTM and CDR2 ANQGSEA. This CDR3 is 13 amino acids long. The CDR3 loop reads CSAAVGVGGEQYF. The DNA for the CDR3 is TGCAGCGCCGCTGTTGGTGTCGGCGGGGAGCAGTACTTC.

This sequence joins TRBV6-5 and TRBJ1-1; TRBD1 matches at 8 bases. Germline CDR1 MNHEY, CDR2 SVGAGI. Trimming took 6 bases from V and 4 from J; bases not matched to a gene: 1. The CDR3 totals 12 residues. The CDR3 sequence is CASSGTGTEAFF. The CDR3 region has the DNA TGTGCCAGCAGCGGGACAGGCACTGAAGCTTTCTTT.

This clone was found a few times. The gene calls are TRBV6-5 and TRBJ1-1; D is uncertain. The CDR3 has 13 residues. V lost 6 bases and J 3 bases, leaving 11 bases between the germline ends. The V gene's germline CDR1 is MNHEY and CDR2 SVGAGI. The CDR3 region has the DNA TGTGCCAGCAGCAAAGTGAGGGACACTGAAGCTTTCTTT. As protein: CASSKVRDTEAFF.

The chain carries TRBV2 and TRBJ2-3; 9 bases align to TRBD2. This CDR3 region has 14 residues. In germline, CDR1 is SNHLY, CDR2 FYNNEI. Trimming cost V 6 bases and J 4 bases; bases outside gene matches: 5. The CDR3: CASREVAGADTQYF. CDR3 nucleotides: TGTGCCAGCAGGGAGGTAGCGGGGGCAGATACGCAGTATTTT.

This chain's CDR3 is CASSPDGVRGTEAFF. For the CDR3, the DNA is TGTGCCAGCAGCCCCGACGGAGTACGGGGGACTGAAGCTTTCTTT. This sequence joins TRBV7-9 and TRBJ1-1, with a tentative D call TRBD1 (5 bases). V shed 5 bases and J shed 5 bases, with 18 bases lying between them. Germline V gives CDR1 SEHNR, CDR2 FQNEAQ (reference sequence). The CDR3 sequence is 15 residues long.

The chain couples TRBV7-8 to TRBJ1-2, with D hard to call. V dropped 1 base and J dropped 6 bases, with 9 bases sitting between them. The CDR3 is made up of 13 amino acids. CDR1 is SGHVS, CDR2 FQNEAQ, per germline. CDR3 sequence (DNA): TGTGCCAGCAGCTTAGTCGGTCCGGATGGCTACACCTTC. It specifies CASSLVGPDGYTF.

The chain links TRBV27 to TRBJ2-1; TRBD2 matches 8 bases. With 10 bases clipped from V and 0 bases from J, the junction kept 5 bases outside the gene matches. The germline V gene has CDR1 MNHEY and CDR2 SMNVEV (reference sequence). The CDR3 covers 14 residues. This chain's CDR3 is CATTSGASYNEQFF. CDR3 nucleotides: TGTGCCACCACTAGCGGCGCCTCCTACAATGAGCAGTTCTTC.

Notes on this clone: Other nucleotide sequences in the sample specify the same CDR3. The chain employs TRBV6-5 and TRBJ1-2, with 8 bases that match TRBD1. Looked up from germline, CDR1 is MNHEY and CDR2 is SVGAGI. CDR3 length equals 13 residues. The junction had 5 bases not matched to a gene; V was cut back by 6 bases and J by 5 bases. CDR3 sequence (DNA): TGTGCCAGCAGGATGACAGGGGATTATGGCTACACCTTC. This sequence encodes CASRMTGDYGYTF.

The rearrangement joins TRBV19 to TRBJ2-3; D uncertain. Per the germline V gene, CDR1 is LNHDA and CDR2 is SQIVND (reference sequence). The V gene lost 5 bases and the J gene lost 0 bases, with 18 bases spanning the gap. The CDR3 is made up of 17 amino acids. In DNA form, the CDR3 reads TGTGCCAGTAGTCTAAGACTCCGAGAGACTAGCACAGATACGCAGTATTTT. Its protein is CASSLRLRETSTDTQYF.

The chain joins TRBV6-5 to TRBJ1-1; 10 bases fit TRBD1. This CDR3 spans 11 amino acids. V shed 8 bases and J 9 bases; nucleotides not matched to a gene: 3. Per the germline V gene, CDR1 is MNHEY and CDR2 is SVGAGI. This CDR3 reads CASWGQGKAFF. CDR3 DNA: TGTGCCAGCTGGGGACAGGGGAAAGCTTTCTTT.

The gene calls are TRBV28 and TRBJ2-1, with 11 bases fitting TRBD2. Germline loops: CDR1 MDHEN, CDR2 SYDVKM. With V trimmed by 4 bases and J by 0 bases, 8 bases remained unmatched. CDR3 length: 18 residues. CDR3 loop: CASSSGGLAGSSYNEQFF. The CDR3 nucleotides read TGTGCCAGCAGTTCTGGCGGACTAGCGGGCAGCTCCTACAATGAGCAGTTCTTC.